This TCR beta chain emerged from a study of response to subunit inactivated influenza vaccine. Study observations and caveats: It was the authors' suggestion that each seasonal influenza vaccination recruits few new T cells.

MiXCR, applied by TCRdb to the RT-PCR reads, yields one record per CDR3 protein. The table lists around 790,000 distinct CDR3 sequences, 21% of them singletons. The table lists this clonotype with many counts. Its cognate antigen is unknown. V was cut by 1 base and J by 8 bases, with 11 bases left in between. The CDR3 runs 13 residues. This TCR was recovered from a man in his forties or fifties who received an inactivated influenza vaccine. The specimen was PBMCs from blood, collected approximately 5 days after vaccination. The rearrangement uses TRBV12-3 or TRBV12-4 and TRBJ2-5; D not certain. The CDR3 is CASSLGVDVTQYF. In DNA, the CDR3 is TGTGCCAGCAGTTTAGGGGTAGATGTTACCCAGTACTTC.